These 5 T cell receptor beta chains originate from one sample sequenced in a study of T cell responses to AZD1222 COVID-19 vaccine. Generated by immunoSEQ multiplex PCR, the TCRdb table keeps only in-frame clones and is missing some. The sample yields roughly 120,000 clones, about nine tenths seen once. The specimen was peripheral blood, collected on day 0 of AZD1222 vaccination. All receptors derive from an adult in good health.

The rearrangement uses TRBV18 and TRBJ1-1; 9 bases fit TRBD1. The germline V gene encodes CDR1 KGHSH and CDR2 LQKENI. J lost 5 bases, V lost 0 bases, and 4 bases had no gene match. This CDR3 spans 15 amino acids. CDR3 protein: CASSPPGDRDTEAFF. In DNA form, the CDR3 reads TGTGCCAGCTCACCACCTGGGGACAGGGATACTGAAGCTTTCTTT. The full variable domain, in which reference TRBV18 and TRBJ1-1 provide the parts outside the CDR3, is NAGVMQNPRHLVRRRGQEARLRCSPMKGHSHVYWYRQLPEEGLKFMVYLQKENIIDESGMPKERFSAEFPKEGPSILRIQQVVRGDSAAYFCASSPPGDRDTEAFFGQGTRLTVV.

This clone was observed once. The rearrangement joins TRBV4-2 to TRBJ2-6; no definite D call. This CDR3 region has 17 residues. V lost 3 bases to trimming and J lost 0 bases, with 12 bases between them. Germline-derived CDR1 and CDR2 are LGHNA and YNFKEQ. The CDR3 spells CASSHIPANSGANVLTF. CDR3 coding DNA: TGTGCCAGCAGCCATATACCGGCAAACTCTGGGGCCAACGTCCTGACTTTC.

The chain employs TRBV27 and TRBJ2-1, with TRBD1 matching over 7 bases. Germline CDR1 reads MNHEY; CDR2 reads SMNVEV (reference sequence). This CDR3 comprises 16 residues. J was trimmed by 7 bases and V by 6 bases; bases with no gene match: 15. The chain's CDR3 is CASSSSTGPLPNEQFF. The DNA for the CDR3 is TGTGCCAGCAGCTCTTCGACAGGGCCTTTACCAAATGAGCAGTTCTTC.

The chain couples TRBV24-1 to TRBJ2-5, with D perhaps assigned TRBD1 or TRBD2 (6 bases each). Between the trimmed V and J ends, which lost 5 bases and 5 bases, there was a span of 11 bases. Germline V gene sequence: CDR1 KGHDR, CDR2 SFDVKD. The CDR3 sequence is 13 residues long. In nucleotides, the CDR3 is TGTGCCACCAGTGTACCGGGGGCCGAGACCCAGTACTTC. It yields the protein CATSVPGAETQYF.

The rearrangement joins TRBV5-1 to TRBJ2-2, with 7 bases identical to TRBD1. The CDR3 has 15 residues. Trimming took 2 bases from V and 3 from J; bases not matched to a gene: 4. Germline assignment: CDR1 SGHRS and CDR2 YFSETQ. This chain's CDR3 is CASSFFDRDTGELFF. The CDR3 DNA is TGCGCCAGCAGCTTCTTCGACAGGGACACCGGGGAGCTGTTTTTT.